The entry that follows covers one TCR beta chain sequence. What it binds is unknown. Sorted subsets were amplified in replicate PCRs using around 200 ng DNA, tens of thousands of T cell genomes. Sequencing was performed with immunoSEQ multiplex PCR; in TCRdb, only in-frame clones are kept and a portion is missing. The sample includes about 2,100,000 clones, 90% to 95% of them seen just once. The naive CD8 subset, CD45RO-negative cells positively selected for CCR7, excluded terminally differentiated effector memory CD45RA+ cells. Nashville, Tennessee was home to all donors, each a Caucasian adult. Germline V CDR1 and CDR2: MNHEY, SMNVEV (reference sequence). The CDR3 totals 14 residues. The trim removed 6 bases at V and 4 bases at J, leaving 0 bases unmatched. This entry is derived from a study of shared clonotypes between healthy human individuals. Study summary: Three plates were used per donor for CD4 naive, three for CD4 memory, two for CD8 naive and one for CD8 memory.

Notes on the study in general: Shared clonotypes across all four donors exceeded non-shared ones in generation probability.

Sequenced input: naive CD8+ T cells from PBMCs. V is TRBV27 and J is TRBJ2-5, with 15 bases lining up with TRBD2. This sequence originates from a man in his late teens or twenties in good health. Some clones in this sample may be carry-over from other donors' samples. The CDR3 protein is CASRGLAGGETQYF. In DNA form, the CDR3 reads TGTGCCAGCAGGGGACTAGCGGGAGGAGAGACCCAGTACTTC.